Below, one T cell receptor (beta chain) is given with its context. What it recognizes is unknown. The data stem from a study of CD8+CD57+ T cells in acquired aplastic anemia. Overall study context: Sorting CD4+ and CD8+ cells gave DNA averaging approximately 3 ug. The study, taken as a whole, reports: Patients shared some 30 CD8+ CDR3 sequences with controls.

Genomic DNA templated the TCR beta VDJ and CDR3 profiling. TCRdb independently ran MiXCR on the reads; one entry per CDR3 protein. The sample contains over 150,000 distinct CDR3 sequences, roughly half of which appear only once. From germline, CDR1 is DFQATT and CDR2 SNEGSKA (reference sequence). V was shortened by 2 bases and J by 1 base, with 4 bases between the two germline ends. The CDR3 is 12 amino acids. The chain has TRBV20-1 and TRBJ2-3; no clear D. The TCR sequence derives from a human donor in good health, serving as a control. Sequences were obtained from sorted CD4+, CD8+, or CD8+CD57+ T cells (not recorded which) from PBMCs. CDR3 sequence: CSARSGTDTQYF. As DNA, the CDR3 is TGCAGTGCTAGATCGGGCACAGATACGCAGTATTTT.